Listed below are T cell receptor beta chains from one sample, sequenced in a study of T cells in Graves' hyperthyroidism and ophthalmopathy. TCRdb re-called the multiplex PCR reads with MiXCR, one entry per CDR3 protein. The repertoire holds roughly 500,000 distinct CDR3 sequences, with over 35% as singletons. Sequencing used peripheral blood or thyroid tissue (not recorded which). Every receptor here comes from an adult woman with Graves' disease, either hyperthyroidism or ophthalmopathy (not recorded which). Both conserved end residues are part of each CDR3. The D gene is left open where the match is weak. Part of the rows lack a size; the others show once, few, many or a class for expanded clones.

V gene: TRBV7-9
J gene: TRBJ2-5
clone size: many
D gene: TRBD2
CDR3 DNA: TGTGCCAGCAGTTCGTCCCCGGGACTACAAGAGACCCAGTACTTC
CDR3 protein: CASSSSPGLQETQYF

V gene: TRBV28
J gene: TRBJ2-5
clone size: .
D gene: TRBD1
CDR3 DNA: TGTGCCAGCAGCGACACTTATGACAGGGGAGAGACCCAGTACTTC
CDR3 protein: CASSDTYDRGETQYF

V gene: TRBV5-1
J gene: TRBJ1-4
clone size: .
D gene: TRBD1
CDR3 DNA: TGCGCCAGCAGCTTGGGAACTAAAGGAACAGGGGAGGAAAAACTGTTTTTT
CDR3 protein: CASSLGTKGTGEEKLFF

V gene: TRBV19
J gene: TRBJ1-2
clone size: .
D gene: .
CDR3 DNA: TGTGCCAGCGCGAAGGCGGGAGCTAACTATGGCTACACCTTC
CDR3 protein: CASAKAGANYGYTF

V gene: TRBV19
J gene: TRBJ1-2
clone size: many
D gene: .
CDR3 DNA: TGTGCCAGTAGTGACCCCGGGGGATCTAACTATGGCTACACCTTC
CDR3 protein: CASSDPGGSNYGYTF

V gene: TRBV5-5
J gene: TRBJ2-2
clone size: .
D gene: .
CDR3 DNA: TGTGCCAGCAGCTTGGCAGTCGTCACCGGGGAGCTGTTTTTT
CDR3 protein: CASSLAVVTGELFF

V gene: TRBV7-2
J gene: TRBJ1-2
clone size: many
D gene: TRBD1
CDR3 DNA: TGTGCCAGCAGAGGGACAGCCACTAACTATGGCTACACCTTC
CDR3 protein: CASRGTATNYGYTF

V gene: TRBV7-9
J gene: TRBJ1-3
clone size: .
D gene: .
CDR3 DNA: TGTGCCAGCAGCTGGAGACTGTCTGGAAACACCATATATTTT
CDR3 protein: CASSWRLSGNTIYF

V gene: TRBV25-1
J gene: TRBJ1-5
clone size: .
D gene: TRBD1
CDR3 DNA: TGTGCCAGCAGTGGAGGTATCCCGTCAGGGGGGTTTTATAGCAATCAGCCCCAGCATTTT
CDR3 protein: CASSGGIPSGGFYSNQPQHF

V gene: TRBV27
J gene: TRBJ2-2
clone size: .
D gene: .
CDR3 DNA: .
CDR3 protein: CASRYQSGSCFF